Given below is one T cell receptor (beta chain) in context. Its antigen is as yet unknown. Assay: immunoSEQ multiplex PCR; the TCRdb copy retains only in-frame clones and omits some. The data show tens of thousands of clones, approximately 90% seen once. Blood sampling took place at baseline, cycle 4 day 1, and cycle 7 day 1. This sample was taken from a study of OX40 agonist ivuxolimab in advanced cancers. CDR1 and CDR2 (germline): SGHRS, YFSETQ. V was trimmed by 1 base and J by 7 bases, leaving 14 bases between them. The CDR3 is 15 residues long. Study-wide findings and caveats: Low levels of normalized T-cell clonal expansion also appeared in some nonresponders. Dosing at 0.1 to 3.0 mg/kg was accompanied by clonal expansion of CD4+ and CD8+ blood T cells by week 6.

The chain employs TRBV5-1 and TRBJ1-4, with D perhaps TRBD1 (5 bases). The sequencing here drew on CD4+ or CD8+ T cells sorted from blood, taken in a trial of the OX40 agonist ivuxolimab. The receptor was isolated from an adult with an advanced solid tumor such as melanoma, head and neck, liver or kidney cancer. The DNA for the CDR3 is TGCGCCAGCAGCTTGCATGGGCAGGGAGGTGAAAAACTGTTTTTT. It encodes CASSLHGQGGEKLFF.